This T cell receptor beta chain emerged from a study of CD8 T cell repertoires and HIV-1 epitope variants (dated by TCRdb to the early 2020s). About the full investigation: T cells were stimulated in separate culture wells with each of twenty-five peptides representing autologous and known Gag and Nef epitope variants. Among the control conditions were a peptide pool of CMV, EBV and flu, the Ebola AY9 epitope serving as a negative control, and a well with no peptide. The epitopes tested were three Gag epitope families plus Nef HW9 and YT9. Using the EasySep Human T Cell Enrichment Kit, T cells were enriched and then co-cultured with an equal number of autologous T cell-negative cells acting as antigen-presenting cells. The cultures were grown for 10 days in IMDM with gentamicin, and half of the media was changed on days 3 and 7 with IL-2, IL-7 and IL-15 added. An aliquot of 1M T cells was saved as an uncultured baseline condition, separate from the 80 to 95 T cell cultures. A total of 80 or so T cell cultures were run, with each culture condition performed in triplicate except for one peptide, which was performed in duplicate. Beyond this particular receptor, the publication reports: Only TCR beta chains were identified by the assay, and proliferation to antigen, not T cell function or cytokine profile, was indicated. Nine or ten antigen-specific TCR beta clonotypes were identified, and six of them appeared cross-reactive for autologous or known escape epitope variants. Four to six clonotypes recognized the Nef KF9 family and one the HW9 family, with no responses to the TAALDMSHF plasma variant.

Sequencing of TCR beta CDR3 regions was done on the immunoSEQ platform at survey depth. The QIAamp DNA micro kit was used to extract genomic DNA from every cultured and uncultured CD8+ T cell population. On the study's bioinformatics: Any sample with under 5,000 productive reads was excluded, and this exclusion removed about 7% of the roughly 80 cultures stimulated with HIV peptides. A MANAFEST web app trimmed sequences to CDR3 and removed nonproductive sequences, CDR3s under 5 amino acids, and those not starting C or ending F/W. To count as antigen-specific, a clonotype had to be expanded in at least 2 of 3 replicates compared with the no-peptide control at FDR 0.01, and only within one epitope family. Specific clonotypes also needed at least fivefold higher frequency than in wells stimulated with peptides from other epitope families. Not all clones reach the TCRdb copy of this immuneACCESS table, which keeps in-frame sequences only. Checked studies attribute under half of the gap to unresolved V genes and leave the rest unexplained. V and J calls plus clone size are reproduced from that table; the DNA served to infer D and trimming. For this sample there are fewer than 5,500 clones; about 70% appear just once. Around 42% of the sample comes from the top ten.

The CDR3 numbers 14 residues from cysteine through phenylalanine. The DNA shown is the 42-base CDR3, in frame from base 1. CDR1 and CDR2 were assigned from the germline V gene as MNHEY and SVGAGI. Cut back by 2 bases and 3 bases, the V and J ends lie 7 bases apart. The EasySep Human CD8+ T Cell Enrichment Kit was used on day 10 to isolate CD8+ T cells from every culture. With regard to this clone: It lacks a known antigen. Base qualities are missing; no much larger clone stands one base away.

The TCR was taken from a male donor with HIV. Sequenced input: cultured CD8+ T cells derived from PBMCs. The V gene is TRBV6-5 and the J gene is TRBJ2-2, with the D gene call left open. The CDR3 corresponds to CASSYGQDTGELFF. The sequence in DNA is TGTGCCAGCAGTTACGGGCAAGACACCGGGGAGCTGTTTTTT.